The 31 T cell receptor beta chains given below trace back to one sample, sequenced in a study of T cells in Graves' hyperthyroidism and ophthalmopathy. Amplification of TCR beta CDR3 regions was performed using RNA transcripts as template. Initially, a first-round RT-PCR of the TCR CDR3 employed the HTBI primer set. TCRdb processed the multiplex PCR reads anew with MiXCR; each CDR3 protein has one entry. This table has hundreds of thousands of distinct CDR3 sequences, roughly 18% appearing once. The source material was blood. The source is a woman between 18 and 29 years old with Graves' ophthalmopathy.

CDR3 in DNA: TGTGCCAGCACCCGTATGGGAAGGAACACCGGGGAGCTGTTTTTT. Its protein product is CASTRMGRNTGELFF. This chain connects TRBV2 to TRBJ2-2; D not resolved. V lost 7 bases to trimming and J lost 1 base, with 13 bases between them. Germline CDR1 SNHLY, CDR2 FYNNEI. The CDR3 totals 15 residues.

This clonotype was picked up many times. The chain is built from TRBV12-3 or TRBV12-4 and TRBJ2-2; 13 nucleotides align to TRBD2. CDR3 length: 19 amino acids. J lost 2 bases, V lost 6 bases, and 12 bases had no gene match. CDR3 in DNA: TGTGCCAGCAGGACCATTAGCGGGACTAGCGGGACCAACACCGGGGAGCTGTTTTTT. Its protein is CASRTISGTSGTNTGELFF.

This sequence joins TRBV5-1 and TRBJ1-2, with D tentatively TRBD1 (6 bases). The germline CDR1 and CDR2 sequences are SGHRS and YFSETQ. V gave up 7 bases and J gave up 3 bases, with 22 bases separating them. This CDR3 comprises 16 residues. The CDR3 spells CASAPEGGEGDYGYTF. CDR3 nucleotides: TGCGCCAGCGCTCCGGAGGGGGGCGAGGGGGACTATGGCTACACCTTC.

This clonotype has ten or more counts. This chain joins TRBV3-1 and TRBJ1-1; D unclear. Germline V lookup: CDR1 LGHDT, CDR2 YNNKEL (reference sequence). The length of the CDR3 is 14 residues. Trimming cost V 2 bases and J 1 base, with 8 bases left between them. The CDR3 DNA is TGTGCCAGCAGCCAAAGTGACGGGAACACTGAAGCTTTCTTT. This gives the protein CASSQSDGNTEAFF.

This clonotype was found many times. V and J are TRBV24-1 and TRBJ1-2, with 10 bases lining up with TRBD1. With V trimmed by 3 bases and J by 10 bases, 10 bases remained unmatched. The CDR3 length is 15 residues. Germline V lookup: CDR1 KGHDR, CDR2 SFDVKD. The CDR3 sequence: CATSDTGQGLLVYTF. CDR3 nucleotide sequence: TGTGCCACCAGTGATACGGGACAGGGGTTGCTCGTCTACACCTTC.

In its sample, this clonotype was seen many times. This sequence joins TRBV28 and TRBJ2-7, with 9 bases aligning to TRBD1. This CDR3 has 13 residues. Trimming removed 8 bases from V and 0 bases from J; junction bases left unmatched: 2. Germline V gene data show CDR1 as MDHEN and CDR2 as SYDVKM. The CDR3 is CASRTGDSYEQYF. The CDR3 nucleotides are TGTGCCAGCCGGACAGGGGACTCCTACGAGCAGTACTTC.

This clonotype was detected ten times or more. A read error may account for a junction end that differs from germline. CDR3 in amino acids: CATSRDSMNTEAFF. CDR3 DNA sequence: TGTGCCACCAGCCGAGACAGCATGAACACTGAAGCTTTCTTT. The chain combines TRBV15 with TRBJ1-1, with D perhaps TRBD1 (5 bases). Germline loops: CDR1 LNHNV, CDR2 YYDKDF (reference sequence). The CDR3 length is 14 residues.

In regard to this clonotype: With a much larger clone just one base away, this may be a read error. The chain uses TRBV20-1 and TRBJ2-1; possibly TRBD1 for D (5 bases). CDR1 DFQATT and CDR2 SNEGSKA come from the germline V gene (reference sequence). V lost 4 bases and J 4 bases, leaving 17 bases between the germline ends. The CDR3 runs to 15 residues. The CDR3 DNA sequence: TGCAGTGCTAAGGCGATCAGGGTACGGTACAATGAGCAGTTCTTC. It codes for CSAKAIRVRYNEQFF.

There are many counts of this clonotype. This chain connects TRBV6-2 or TRBV6-3 to TRBJ2-5; 10 bases align to TRBD2. The CDR3 contains 14 residues. CDR1 is MNHEY and CDR2 is SVGEGT in the germline V gene. V shed 6 bases, J shed 4 bases, and the junction held 5 bases outside the gene matches. The CDR3 loop reads CASRSGGAGETQYF. CDR3 DNA: TGTGCCAGCAGGAGCGGGGGGGCAGGAGAGACCCAGTACTTC.

This clonotype was seen repeatedly, ten times or more. The gene calls are TRBV6-1 and TRBJ2-3; a possible D gene is TRBD1 (5 bases). In germline, CDR1 is MNHNS, CDR2 SASEGT. This CDR3 is 16 amino acids long. The V and J ends lost 7 bases and 6 bases respectively, with 23 bases between them. This chain's CDR3 is CASKGDLAVFGDTQYF. The CDR3 DNA is TGTGCCAGCAAAGGGGATTTAGCAGTGTTCGGGGATACGCAGTATTTT.

This clonotype was seen a few times. This chain uses TRBV6-1 with TRBJ1-1; TRBD1 is a possible D gene (6 bases). This CDR3 has 12 residues. The germline V gene encodes CDR1 MNHNS and CDR2 SASEGT. The V end lost 2 bases, the J end lost 7 bases, and 8 bases lay between the germline ends. The CDR3 nucleotides are TGTGCCAGCAGTGAACAGACAGGTGAAGCTTTCTTT. This translates into CASSEQTGEAFF.

The J gene is TRBJ2-1, the V gene TRBV19; TRBD2 aligns across 12 bases. The CDR3 length is 15 residues. Germline V lookup: CDR1 LNHDA, CDR2 SQIVND (reference sequence). Trimming removed 6 bases from V and 4 bases from J; junction bases left unmatched: 4. The CDR3 loop reads CASRGGLAGYNEQFF. CDR3 coding DNA: TGTGCCAGTAGAGGAGGACTAGCGGGGTACAATGAGCAGTTCTTC.

This clonotype was seen more than once but under ten times. V and J are TRBV12-3 or TRBV12-4 and TRBJ1-5; 7 nucleotides agree with TRBD1. This CDR3 region has 16 residues. The V gene end was trimmed by 3 bases and the J gene end by 0 bases; junction bases not matched to a gene: 5. The CDR3 coding sequence is TGTGCCAGCAGTTTTCAGGGGGTTGATAGCAATCAGCCCCAGCATTTT. This translates into CASSFQGVDSNQPQHF.

Of note for this clonotype: This is likely a read error, given that the CDR3 carries no conserved phenylalanine or tryptophan at its end. J is TRBJ1-3 and V is TRBV12-3 or TRBV12-4; 10 bases map to TRBD1. CDR3 size: 18 residues. The ends lost 7 bases at V and 0 bases at J; junction bases unmatched: 12. The CDR3 coding sequence is TGTGCCAGCAACCCATTGGACAGGGGGATTTCCTCTGGAAACACCATATATCTT. Protein product: CASNPLDRGISSGNTIYL.

This clonotype was counted between two and nine times. The chain recombines TRBV7-6 with TRBJ2-1, with 12 bases identical to TRBD2. The germline gives CDR1 SGHVS, CDR2 FNYEAQ. The CDR3 runs to 18 residues. V shed 2 bases and J 5 bases; nucleotides not matched to a gene: 10. The CDR3 is CASSLLGLAGTPNNEQFF. The CDR3 nucleotides read TGTGCCAGCAGCTTACTTGGACTAGCGGGGACCCCAAACAATGAGCAGTTCTTC.

This sequence joins TRBV5-1 and TRBJ2-7; TRBD2 agrees at 14 bases. Losses at the gene ends were 3 bases for V and 4 bases for J; bases not matched to a gene: 6. This CDR3 contains 16 residues. Looked up from germline, CDR1 is SGHRS and CDR2 is YFSETQ. The CDR3 region is CASSSGLAGVPYEQYF. As DNA, the CDR3 is TGCGCCAGCAGCTCGGGACTAGCGGGGGTCCCGTACGAGCAGTACTTC.

At least ten counts were recorded for this clonotype. V and J are TRBV30 and TRBJ1-1; D unclear. Per the germline V gene, CDR1 is GTSNPN and CDR2 is SVGIG (reference sequence). Trimming shortened V by 2 bases and J by 1 base, and 11 bases separated the two germline ends. This CDR3 spans 14 amino acids. CDR3 DNA sequence: TGTGCCTGGAGTACCCTGGGGAGGAACACTGAAGCTTTCTTT. Protein sequence: CAWSTLGRNTEAFF.

This clonotype was seen a few times. A read error may be the cause here, since a much bigger clone is one base away. This rearrangement joins TRBV30 to TRBJ1-1, with D possibly being TRBD1 (5 bases). V lost 1 base to trimming and J lost 6 bases, with 9 bases between them. This CDR3 region has 12 residues. The V gene's germline CDR1 is GTSNPN and CDR2 SVGIG (reference sequence). Here the CDR3 reads CAWSGPGPEAFF. The DNA for the CDR3 is TGTGCCTGGAGTGGGCCGGGGCCTGAAGCTTTCTTT.

In DNA form, the CDR3 reads TGTGCCAGCAGCTTGTTTCCAACTGGTGAGGAAGCTTTCTTT. This encodes CASSLFPTGEEAFF. V and J are TRBV5-4 and TRBJ1-1; no clear D. Germline V gene lookup returns CDR1 SGHNT and CDR2 YYREEE (reference sequence). The CDR3 is made up of 14 amino acids. Trimming took 1 base from V and 8 from J, leaving 15 bases between them.

The rearrangement links TRBV3-1 to TRBJ2-1; no firm D call. CDR1 and CDR2 from the germline V gene are LGHDT and YNNKEL (reference sequence). There are 13 residues in the CDR3. Trimming removed 7 bases from V and 5 bases from J, with 12 bases in between. For the CDR3, the DNA is TGTGCCAGCAAAATTTGGGCGGACAATGAGCAGTTCTTC. It encodes CASKIWADNEQFF.

The gene calls are TRBV28 and TRBJ2-5; 8 bases line up with TRBD1. Germline loops: CDR1 MDHEN, CDR2 SYDVKM. V lost 6 bases, J lost 5 bases, and 11 bases stayed unmatched. The CDR3 is 15 residues long. The CDR3 is CASSGGQGAGETQYF. The DNA for the CDR3 is TGTGCCAGCAGCGGAGGGCAGGGGGCGGGGGAGACCCAGTACTTC.

This clonotype was observed a handful of times. The chain carries TRBV3-1 and TRBJ2-1, with 10 bases identical to TRBD2. This CDR3 has 17 residues. Trimming cost V 5 bases and J 4 bases; bases outside gene matches: 11. The germline V gene has CDR1 LGHDT and CDR2 YNNKEL (reference sequence). The CDR3 nucleotides are TGTGCCAGCAGCGGTCCTCGAGCGGGGGGGCCTTACAATGAGCAGTTCTTC. Its protein product is CASSGPRAGGPYNEQFF.

This clonotype has ten or more counts. This chain links TRBV6-1 with TRBJ1-2; no clear D gene. Looked up from germline, CDR1 is MNHNS and CDR2 is SASEGT. Trimming removed 5 bases at V and 8 bases at J, with 15 bases between. This CDR3 is built from 13 residues. The CDR3 region is CASSYDSSHGYTF. For the CDR3, the DNA is TGTGCCAGCAGTTACGACTCATCCCACGGCTACACCTTC.

This rearrangement joins TRBV4-2 to TRBJ1-1; tentatively, D is TRBD1 (5 bases). Germline V lookup: CDR1 LGHNA, CDR2 YNFKEQ. V lost 6 bases to trimming and J lost 0 bases, with 11 bases between them. The CDR3 sequence is 14 residues long. The CDR3 DNA is TGTGCCAGCAGACTAGGACAAATGAACACTGAAGCTTTCTTT. This gives the protein CASRLGQMNTEAFF.

This clonotype has only a few counts. The chain employs TRBV19 and TRBJ2-5, with D possibly matching TRBD2 (5 bases). V shed 5 bases and J shed 7 bases, with 14 bases lying between them. The germline V gene has CDR1 LNHDA and CDR2 SQIVND (reference sequence). CDR3 size: 13 residues. DNA of the CDR3: TGTGCCAGTAGTGTGGACTTTGAAGGGACCCAGTACTTC. This codes for CASSVDFEGTQYF. The full variable domain, with the rest looked up from reference TRBV19 and TRBJ2-5, is DGGITQSPKYLFRKEGQNVTLSCEQNLNHDAMYWYRQDPGQGLRLIYYSQIVNDFQKGDIAEGYSVSREKKESFPLTVTSAQKNPTAFYLCASSVDFEGTQYFGPGTRLLVL.

This clonotype came up many times. The genes are TRBV20-1 and TRBJ2-3; D is perhaps TRBD2 (7 bases). The CDR3 runs 13 residues. CDR1 and CDR2 from the germline V gene are DFQATT and SNEGSKA (reference sequence). The V end lost 6 bases, the J end lost 5 bases, and 15 bases lay between the germline ends. The CDR3 reads CSARSGGLDTQYF. The CDR3 nucleotides are TGCAGTGCACGATCGGGGGGCCTAGATACGCAGTATTTT.

This clonotype was seen at least ten times. The chain couples TRBV29-1 to TRBJ2-7; D uncertain. This CDR3 has 13 amino acids. Trimming stripped 4 bases from V and 5 bases from J, with 15 bases between. Per germline, CDR1 SQVTM and CDR2 ANQGSEA. The CDR3 DNA reads as TGCAGCGTTGTGGACGGTGCTCTGAACGAGCAGTACTTC. As protein: CSVVDGALNEQYF.

In its sample, this clonotype was seen a few times. The chain uses TRBV5-6 and TRBJ1-2; D perhaps matches TRBD1 (5 bases). The CDR3 totals 13 residues. V dropped 4 bases and J dropped 1 base, with 8 bases sitting between them. CDR1 is SGHDT and CDR2 is YYEEEE in the germline V gene. The DNA of the CDR3 is TGTGCCAGCAGCCGGACAAGTAACTATGGCTACACCTTC. This encodes CASSRTSNYGYTF.

The V and J genes are TRBV6-2 or TRBV6-3 and TRBJ2-5, with D possibly TRBD1 on 6 matching bases. V was trimmed by 6 bases and J by 12 bases, leaving 20 bases between them. Germline V gene data show CDR1 as MNHEY and CDR2 as SVGEGT. The CDR3 is 13 residues long. The CDR3: CASRAGQPSSEYF. Here the CDR3 DNA reads TGTGCCAGCAGAGCAGGACAGCCAAGTTCGGAGTACTTC.

This clonotype was observed a handful of times. This sequence joins TRBV30 and TRBJ1-2; D gene unclear. The length of the CDR3 is 12 residues. The germline gives CDR1 GTSNPN, CDR2 SVGIG (reference sequence). V lost 5 bases and J lost 0, with 7 bases in between. The CDR3 loop reads CAWVQANYGYTF. CDR3 in DNA: TGTGCCTGGGTTCAGGCTAACTATGGCTACACCTTC.

Concerning this clonotype itself: Being one base from a much bigger clone, this may be a read error. Lacking the conserved final phenylalanine or tryptophan, this CDR3 likely reflects a read error. In nucleotides, the CDR3 is TGTGCCAGCAGCCCCCACGACAGGGCCACTGAAGCTTTCCTT. Amino acid sequence: CASSPHDRATEAFL. This chain uses TRBV7-2 with TRBJ1-1, with 7 bases that match TRBD1. The CDR3 spans 14 residues. V was pared by 5 bases and J by 4 bases, with 7 bases of the junction left unmatched. The germline gives CDR1 SGHTA, CDR2 FQGNSA.